The 14 T cell receptor beta chains given below trace back to one sample, sequenced in a study of regulatory T cells in long-lasting Graves disease. In building TCR beta libraries, iRepertoire HTBI primers were used together with Arm-PCR of CDR3 regions. Via MiXCR, TCRdb re-called the multiplex PCR reads, giving one row per CDR3 protein. Here the sample spans 680,000 or so distinct CDR3 sequences, under 20% being singletons. Regarding time point: newly diagnosed GD, antithyroid drugs for less than 3 months. Preparation of the TCR library used RNA extracted from PBMCs. These data also formed part of another study, on T cells in Graves' hyperthyroidism and ophthalmopathy.

Sequenced here: peripheral blood mononuclear cells (PBMCs), sampled at new diagnosis, from a patient treated with antithyroid drugs. The receptors come from a woman aged 30 to 39 with Graves disease.

This clonotype was found many times. This chain connects TRBV29-1 to TRBJ2-7; D is ambiguous. The CDR3 runs to 11 residues. The germline V gene encodes CDR1 SQVTM and CDR2 ANQGSEA. V was trimmed by 7 bases and J by 3 bases, leaving 10 bases between them. The CDR3 sequence: CSGSNRYEQYF. In nucleotides, the CDR3 is TGCAGCGGCTCAAACCGCTACGAGCAGTACTTC.

The chain has TRBV28 and TRBJ2-1; perhaps TRBD1 as D (5 bases). CDR1 is MDHEN and CDR2 is SYDVKM in the germline V gene. The CDR3 contains 13 residues. Trimming took 8 bases from V and 4 from J, leaving 12 bases between them. Here the CDR3 DNA reads TGTGCCAGCCAGGGCCCCCTTTACAATGAGCAGTTCTTC. This gives the protein CASQGPLYNEQFF.

This clonotype has only a few counts. The rearrangement links TRBV28 to TRBJ2-1; D might be TRBD1 (5 bases). CDR1 and CDR2 (germline): MDHEN, SYDVKM. The CDR3 runs 12 residues. The CDR3 nucleotides read TGTGCAAATGCCCCGCGCCAGGGAGAGCAGTTCTTC. Amino acids: CANAPRQGEQFF.

This clonotype has a handful of counts. This rearrangement joins TRBV9 to TRBJ2-7; no definite D call. The CDR3 is 14 amino acids. Per the germline V gene, CDR1 is SGDLS and CDR2 is YYNGEE. V lost 3 bases to trimming and J lost 2 bases, with 12 bases between them. In nucleotides, the CDR3 is TGTGCCAGCAGCGCAGGTTGGAAGCCCTACGAGCAGTACTTC. Amino acid sequence: CASSAGWKPYEQYF.

In this sample, this clonotype turned up many times. The chain couples TRBV7-3 to TRBJ1-4; D perhaps matches TRBD1 (5 bases). Germline CDR1 SGHTA, CDR2 FQGTGA. Deletions cut 6 bases from V and 6 bases from J, with 17 bases between. The CDR3 loop spans 15 amino acids. This chain's CDR3 is CASRGVGHVDEKLFF. The CDR3 DNA reads as TGTGCCAGCAGGGGGGTAGGACATGTGGATGAAAAACTGTTTTTT.

A few counts support this clonotype. The rearrangement uses TRBV7-3 and TRBJ2-6, with 9 bases aligning to TRBD1. The CDR3 covers 19 residues. Germline-derived CDR1 and CDR2 are SGHTA and FQGTGA. Unmatched junction bases numbered 11, after V lost 5 bases and J lost 0 bases. The CDR3 here is CASSALQGAVGSGANVLTF. CDR3 nucleotides: TGTGCCAGCAGCGCCCTACAGGGGGCGGTAGGCTCTGGGGCCAACGTCCTGACTTTC.

This clonotype has a count of ten or more. The chain has TRBV5-1 and TRBJ2-7, with 9 bases matching TRBD1. This CDR3 spans 14 amino acids. CDR1 is SGHRS and CDR2 is YFSETQ in the germline V gene. The J segment lost 4 bases and the V segment lost 4 bases, leaving 6 bases of the junction unmatched. CDR3 amino acids: CASSPRDRVYEQYF. The CDR3 DNA reads as TGCGCCAGCAGCCCCCGGGACAGGGTTTACGAGCAGTACTTC.

Of note for this clonotype: With a much larger clone just one base away, this may be a read error. In DNA form, the CDR3 reads TGTGCCAGCAGCTTTGGACCACGAGAGACCCAGTACTTC. This gives the protein CASSFGPRETQYF. J is TRBJ2-5 and V is TRBV7-3; D ambiguous. From germline, CDR1 is SGHTA and CDR2 FQGTGA. CDR3 length: 13 residues. V lost 3 bases and J 4 bases, leaving 9 bases between the germline ends.

This clonotype turned up a few times. The V call is TRBV27, the J call TRBJ1-4; TRBD1 agrees at 8 bases. CDR1 MNHEY and CDR2 SMNVEV come from the germline V gene (reference sequence). V lost 3 bases and J lost 10; bases outside the gene matches: 10. The CDR3 sequence is 15 residues long. The CDR3 DNA reads TGTGCCAGCAGTTTGGGTCAGGGGGCGCTTGCAAAACTGTTTTTT. Translating it yields CASSLGQGALAKLFF.

This clonotype was seen repeatedly, ten times or more. The chain employs TRBV12-3 or TRBV12-4 and TRBJ2-2, with TRBD2 matching over 8 bases. The CDR3 is made up of 17 amino acids. The ends lost 7 bases at V and 3 bases at J; junction bases unmatched: 13. Here the CDR3 DNA reads TGTGCCAGCACACGAACGGGGAGCGGGAGTTACACCGGGGAGCTGTTTTTT. The encoded protein is CASTRTGSGSYTGELFF.

This clonotype has a count of ten or more. The V call is TRBV2, the J call TRBJ2-5; the D is unclear. V dropped 6 bases and J dropped 5 bases, with 4 bases sitting between them. Germline V gene sequence: CDR1 SNHLY, CDR2 FYNNEI. The CDR3 is 10 residues long. The CDR3 loop is CASRDETQYF. The CDR3 nucleotides read TGTGCCAGCAGGGATGAGACCCAGTACTTC. Full variable domain (remainder filled in from reference TRBV2 and TRBJ2-5): EPEVTQTPSHQVTQMGQEVILRCVPISNHLYFYWYRQILGQKVEFLVSFYNNEISEKSEIFDDQFSVERPDGSNFTLKIRSTKLEDSAMYFCASRDETQYFGPGTRLLVL.

In its sample, this clonotype was seen many times. CDR3 nucleotide sequence: TGTGCCAGCAGCCTCGGCAGGGTTGGGGATGAAAAACTGTTTTTT. Translated, it gives CASSLGRVGDEKLFF. The V gene is TRBV7-2, the J gene TRBJ1-4; weak D call: TRBD1 (5 bases). Between the trimmed V and J ends, which lost 5 bases and 6 bases, there was a span of 16 bases. The CDR3 extends over 15 amino acids. The germline V gene has CDR1 SGHTA and CDR2 FQGNSA. Full variable domain (remainder filled in from reference TRBV7-2 and TRBJ1-4): GAGVSQSPSNKVTEKGKDVELRCDPISGHTALYWYRQSLGQGLEFLIYFQGNSAPDKSGLPSDRFSAERTGGSVSTLTIQRTQQEDSAVYLCASSLGRVGDEKLFFGSGTQLSVL.

This clonotype has only a few counts. This rearrangement joins TRBV15 to TRBJ2-7; a weak D match, TRBD1 (6 bases). The CDR3 extends over 14 amino acids. Germline V gene lookup returns CDR1 LNHNV and CDR2 YYDKDF (reference sequence). V shed 6 bases and J shed 7 bases, with 19 bases lying between them. In DNA, the CDR3 is TGTGCCACCAGTGGGGCCAGGGGAGTTGGGGAGCAGTACTTC. The encoded protein is CATSGARGVGEQYF.

Note on this clonotype: The CDR3 does not end in the conserved phenylalanine or tryptophan, so this is likely a read error. V and J are TRBV12-3 or TRBV12-4 and TRBJ2-1; TRBD2 matches at 14 bases. After removal of 6 bases from V and 6 bases from J, the junction contained 7 bases not matched to a gene. The CDR3 has 16 residues. CDR3 in amino acids: CASSLDGLAGGNEQFS. CDR3 coding DNA: TGTGCCAGCAGCTTGGATGGACTAGCGGGGGGCAATGAGCAGTTCTCC.